This T cell receptor (beta chain) was retrieved from a study of blood T cell repertoires in COVID-19. Per germline, CDR1 SGHTA and CDR2 FQGTGA. CDR3 size: 17 residues. V was pared by 5 bases and J by 7 bases, with 17 bases of the junction left unmatched. Generated by immunoSEQ multiplex PCR, the TCRdb table keeps only in-frame clones and is missing some. The table records around 110,000 clones, more than 70% of them present only once. Sequenced: peripheral blood. This chain uses TRBV7-3 with TRBJ2-1, with 7 bases that match TRBD2. The clonotype was recovered from a middle-aged man with active or convalescent COVID-19. CDR3 bases: TGTGCCAGCAGCCAACCGGGTGCGGGAAGGCGGGGGAATGAGCAGTTCTTC. Amino acids: CASSQPGAGRRGNEQFF.